The rows below give T cell receptor beta chains drawn from one sample of a study of regulatory T cells in long-lasting Graves disease. In TCRdb, the multiplex PCR reads were re-called with MiXCR into one record per CDR3 protein. This repertoire shows 350,000 to 500,000 distinct CDR3 sequences, 15% to 20% found once; its top ten account for around 10%. These same data were also listed under a study on T cells in Graves' hyperthyroidism and ophthalmopathy.

This sample comprised peripheral blood mononuclear cells (PBMCs), obtained at new diagnosis, from a patient treated with antithyroid drugs. These receptors originate from a woman aged 25 to 39 with Graves disease. The CDR3 runs from the conserved cysteine through the conserved F or W.

>TRBV29-1
CSVRGSLAHEQYF
>TRBV9
CASNPGGAETQYF
>TRBV2
CASSEANAGKPEQFF
>TRBV12-3/TRBV12-4
CASIQAREGTDTQYF
>TRBV20-1
CSARDRHTEAFF
>TRBV6-2/TRBV6-3
CASSDTGGPQETQYF
>TRBV27
CASSPRDRSYSYEQYF
>TRBV30
CAWSGGLAVHNEQFF
>TRBV2
CASSENGRAPDTQYF
>TRBV7-2
CASSPQGDQPQHF
>TRBV20-1
CSARVPYGTSGATYEQYF
>TRBV5-6
CASSLVAGGNTGELFF
>TRBV7-2
CASSFVSTDTQYF
>TRBV15
CATSRWGGGDEQYF
>TRBV12-3/TRBV12-4
CASSSIGTGELDYGYTF
>TRBV6-1
CASSTITRDRKNIQYF
>TRBV10-3
CAISDQGPNTEAFF
>TRBV19
CASGGLAGGAEQFF
>TRBV18
CASSARTSENTGELFF
>TRBV28
CASSLSMSVGQYF
>TRBV20-1
CSAGGTPSSYNEQFF
>TRBV20-1
CSARDGGQGFEKLFF
>TRBV20-1
CSARGAGGAGRQPQHF
>TRBV5-1
CASTQGGNTEAFF
>TRBV15
CATSRSLAGSGTDTQYF
>TRBV6-1
CASSRTDREGTEAFF
>TRBV5-1
CASSWLPRTGELFF
>TRBV7-9
CASSATSGPGNEQFF
>TRBV7-9
CASSRDGYSGANVLTF
>TRBV30
CAWSVLSLNTEAFF
>TRBV20-1
CSAPAGVPTDTQYF
>TRBV4-3
CASSQEQGSYEQYF
>TRBV7-2
CASKLSREHYEQYF
>TRBV7-9
CASTIRGRGVVYGYTF
>TRBV2
CASSGPVSGNTIYF
>TRBV28
CASSGSDRGFEAFF
>TRBV5-4
CASSSSGTPTTDTQYF
>TRBV12-3/TRBV12-4
CASGLAEANEQFF
>TRBV4-1
CASRPRGTSDTNEQFF
>TRBV6-5
CASSYSRGSSYEQYF
>TRBV10-3
CAIRGTVGFYEQYF
>TRBV27
CASSLLGTGRGSYEQYF
>TRBV20-1
CSASSGNEQFF
>TRBV18
CASSPIAGLDTQYF
>TRBV20-1
CSAARQMNTEAFF
>TRBV2
CASSEARSGAGTDTQYF
>TRBV6-5
CASSWLAGGQETQYF
>TRBV7-2
CASSLASPRPATPYNEQFF
>TRBV19
CASLVRGSDYGYTF
>TRBV15
CATSISGYYEQYF
>TRBV5-6
CATFRQRGYTEAFF
>TRBV4-3
CASSQAFAGYTAEAFF
>TRBV14
CASSQMRASYEQYF
>TRBV9
CASSPGQGLTPAGNTIYF
>TRBV7-2
CASSLGGGSGEQFF
>TRBV6-5
CASSCPSGGSYEQYF
>TRBV6-1
CASSKTGVGETQYF
>TRBV30
CAWSVPGQLMDTEAFF
>TRBV6-1
CASSSLRAAYEQYF
>TRBV6-5
CASSSTWNEQYF